In this sample, the clone carrying this T cell receptor (beta chain) turned up a few times. The sample is drawn from a study of T cell responses to AZD1222 COVID-19 vaccine. Produced via immunoSEQ multiplex PCR; TCRdb's table is partial and in-frame only. The repertoire holds around 150,000 clones, roughly 90% seen once, with under 2.5% in the top ten. This receptor was identified in an adult in good health. This specimen was peripheral blood, taken on day 0 of AZD1222 vaccination.

DNA of the CDR3: TGTGCCAGCAGCCAAGATGGCGTGACAGGGGTCTACTACGAGCAGTACTTC. Its translation is CASSQDGVTGVYYEQYF. The chain carries TRBV4-2 and TRBJ2-7, with 8 bases identical to TRBD1. The CDR3 runs to 17 residues. In germline, CDR1 is LGHNA, CDR2 YNFKEQ. Losses at the gene ends were 0 bases for V and 3 bases for J; bases not matched to a gene: 10.